The 26 T cell receptor beta chains below come from one sample, sequenced in a study of shared clonotypes between healthy human individuals. Clones were read by immunoSEQ multiplex PCR, and TCRdb kept only the in-frame ones, dropping some. The data contain 2 million to 2.5 million clones, roughly 95% of them singletons. Source material: naive CD4+ T cells sorted from blood. Noted subset: CD45RA+ positively selected. The source is a man between 18 and 35 years old in good health.

This chain joins TRBV6-4 and TRBJ2-7; 9 bases fit TRBD1. The J segment lost 2 bases and the V segment lost 8 bases, leaving 10 bases of the junction unmatched. The CDR3 has 15 amino acids. CDR1 is MRHNA, CDR2 SNTAGT, per germline. CDR3 protein: CASRIEGTGPYEQYF. The CDR3 bases are TGTGCCAGCCGAATTGAAGGGACAGGGCCCTACGAGCAGTACTTC.

The rearrangement links TRBV19 to TRBJ1-2; 9 bases map to TRBD1. Germline V gene sequence: CDR1 LNHDA, CDR2 SQIVND (reference sequence). J was trimmed by 0 bases and V by 5 bases; bases with no gene match: 16. The length of the CDR3 is 19 residues. Here the CDR3 reads CASSVDPGQGLPSNYGYTF. Here the CDR3 DNA reads TGTGCCAGTAGTGTCGACCCGGGACAGGGACTTCCATCTAACTATGGCTACACCTTC.

The rearrangement joins TRBV6-4 to TRBJ1-3, with D possibly matching TRBD1 (5 bases). The CDR3 has 15 amino acids. CDR1 is MRHNA, CDR2 SNTAGT, per germline. V shed 6 bases and J shed 0 bases, with 12 bases lying between them. CDR3 amino acids: CASRAGTHSGNTIYF. The CDR3 DNA reads as TGTGCCAGCAGGGCCGGGACTCACTCTGGAAACACCATATATTTT.

A note on this clone: Other DNA sequences in the sample encode the same CDR3. This rearrangement joins TRBV9 to TRBJ2-1; 10 bases line up with TRBD2. The V segment lost 1 base and the J segment 0 bases; nucleotides outside the gene matches: 1. Germline-derived CDR1 and CDR2 are SGDLS and YYNGEE. The CDR3 sequence is 16 residues long. This CDR3 is CASSVLAGGSYNEQFF. In DNA, the CDR3 is TGTGCCAGCAGCGTATTAGCGGGAGGCTCCTACAATGAGCAGTTCTTC.

Only one count was recorded for this clone. Other DNA sequences of this sample code for an identical CDR3. The genes are TRBV30 and TRBJ2-7; D is perhaps TRBD1 (6 bases). Between the trimmed V and J ends, which lost 0 bases and 1 base, there was a span of 10 bases. The CDR3 has 14 amino acids. Germline V lookup: CDR1 GTSNPN, CDR2 SVGIG (reference sequence). CDR3 DNA: TGTGCCTGGAGTGTACTGAGGGGGTCCTACGAGCAGTACTTC. Translating gives CAWSVLRGSYEQYF.

The chain uses TRBV7-2 and TRBJ1-1, with a weak D call TRBD1 (5 bases). Trimming cost V 5 bases and J 6 bases, with 16 bases left between them. The CDR3 covers 14 residues. Germline loops: CDR1 SGHTA, CDR2 FQGNSA. The CDR3 region has the DNA TGTGCCAGCAGCGACTGGACATTCCGGGCTGAAGCTTTCTTT. Translated, it gives CASSDWTFRAEAFF.

The rearrangement links TRBV6-1 to TRBJ1-1, with D perhaps matching TRBD1 (5 bases). The CDR3 length is 17 residues. Germline V gives CDR1 MNHNS, CDR2 SASEGT. V gave up 1 base and J gave up 3 bases, with 18 bases separating them. CDR3 DNA sequence: TGTGCCAGCAGTGAAGGGATAGGGGTCTACCGGGACACTGAAGCTTTCTTT. The encoded protein is CASSEGIGVYRDTEAFF.

This chain joins TRBV4-1 and TRBJ2-4; 7 bases line up with TRBD2. J lost 3 bases, V lost 1 base, and 12 bases had no gene match. Germline V CDR1 and CDR2: MGHRA, YSYEKL. This CDR3 spans 18 amino acids. CDR3 in DNA: TGCGCCAGCAGCCAAGGTCTAGTTCGGGGGGAGGGCAAAAACATTCAGTACTTC. Its protein is CASSQGLVRGEGKNIQYF.

In DNA, the CDR3 is TGTGCCATCAGTGAAGGACTAGCGGGGTACGAGCAGTACTTC. Protein: CAISEGLAGYEQYF. The chain combines TRBV10-3 with TRBJ2-7; 12 bases match TRBD2. The CDR3 is 14 residues long. J was trimmed by 4 bases and V by 3 bases; bases with no gene match: 1. Germline V gives CDR1 ENHRY, CDR2 SYGVKD.

This clone was seen a single time. The chain uses TRBV5-6 and TRBJ1-2; tentatively, D is TRBD1 (6 bases). The CDR3 loop spans 16 amino acids. V was cut by 0 bases and J by 3 bases, with 15 bases left in between. Germline V lookup: CDR1 SGHDT, CDR2 YYEEEE. The CDR3 sequence: CASSLESGGRYYGYTF. DNA for the CDR3: TGTGCCAGCAGCTTGGAATCCGGGGGGCGTTACTATGGCTACACCTTC.

V gene TRBV28 combines with J gene TRBJ1-2; the match to TRBD1 covers 10 bases. Trimming removed 4 bases from V and 1 base from J; junction bases left unmatched: 6. The CDR3 spans 16 residues. Germline loops: CDR1 MDHEN, CDR2 SYDVKM. CDR3 region: CASSWAGTGVNYGYTF. The CDR3, as DNA: TGTGCCAGCAGTTGGGCAGGGACAGGGGTTAACTATGGCTACACCTTC.

The CDR3 here is CASSEEQGIYEQYF. DNA of the CDR3: TGTGCCAGCAGTGAAGAACAGGGAATCTACGAGCAGTACTTC. This chain joins TRBV6-1 and TRBJ2-7, with D possibly being TRBD1 (6 bases). This CDR3 has 14 amino acids. Germline loops: CDR1 MNHNS, CDR2 SASEGT. With 1 base removed from V and 3 bases from J, the gap between germline ends came to 10 bases.

The rearrangement uses TRBV7-2 and TRBJ2-1; 13 nucleotides line up with TRBD2. With V trimmed by 3 bases and J by 7 bases, 9 bases remained unmatched. This CDR3 is built from 17 residues. Germline loops: CDR1 SGHTA, CDR2 FQGNSA. The CDR3 spells CASSFRWTSGGLNEQFF. The CDR3 DNA reads TGTGCCAGCAGCTTTCGGTGGACTAGCGGGGGATTGAATGAGCAGTTCTTC.

The chain employs TRBV6-1 and TRBJ1-2; 11 bases are a match to TRBD1. The CDR3 runs to 15 residues. J was trimmed by 6 bases and V by 2 bases; bases with no gene match: 5. In germline, CDR1 is MNHNS, CDR2 SASEGT. This chain's CDR3 is CASSEPGQGANGYTF. Written as DNA, the CDR3 is TGTGCCAGCAGTGAACCAGGACAGGGGGCGAATGGCTACACCTTC.

The gene calls are TRBV6-1 and TRBJ1-5; D is possibly TRBD1 (6 bases). CDR1 is MNHNS, CDR2 SASEGT, per germline. This CDR3 region has 15 residues. V was clipped by 4 bases and J by 0 bases, with 10 bases between them. DNA for the CDR3: TGTGCCAGCAGTGGGGGGCCAGCTAGCAATCAGCCCCAGCATTTT. Protein sequence: CASSGGPASNQPQHF.

The rearrangement joins TRBV16 to TRBJ1-5, with D unresolved. V gave up 1 base and J gave up 4 bases, with 14 bases separating them. The CDR3 sequence is 16 residues long. CDR1 is KGHSY and CDR2 is FQNENV in the germline V gene. For the CDR3, the DNA is TGTGCCAGCAGCCAATGGGTTGGGGATAATAATCAGCCCCAGCATTTT. Its protein is CASSQWVGDNNQPQHF. The full variable domain, in which reference TRBV16 and TRBJ1-5 provide the parts outside the CDR3, is GEEVAQTPKHLVRGEGQKAKLYCAPIKGHSYVFWYQQVLKNEFKFLISFQNENVFDETGMPKERFSAKCLPNSPCSLEIQATKLEDSAVYFCASSQWVGDNNQPQHFGDGTRLSIL.

J is TRBJ1-4 and V is TRBV28, with D possibly matching TRBD1 (6 bases). The V end was cut by 5 bases, the J end by 5 bases, with 12 bases between. Germline V CDR1 and CDR2: MDHEN, SYDVKM. The CDR3 loop spans 14 amino acids. The CDR3 DNA reads as TGTGCCAGCAGTCCCGGGGGCCGGAATGAAAAACTGTTTTTT. Translated: CASSPGGRNEKLFF.

This chain links TRBV5-4 with TRBJ2-5; TRBD1 agrees at 9 bases. V lost 3 bases, J lost 4 bases, and 7 bases stayed unmatched. Germline CDR1 and CDR2: SGHNT and YYREEE (reference sequence). This CDR3 has 15 amino acids. The CDR3 spells CASSSEPDRGETQYF. The CDR3 DNA follows: TGTGCCAGCAGCTCCGAACCGGACAGGGGAGAGACCCAGTACTTC. Using reference TRBV5-4 and TRBJ2-5 for the parts outside the CDR3, the full variable domain is ETGVTQSPTHLIKTRGQQVTLRCSSQSGHNTVSWYQQALGQGPQFIFQYYREEENGRGNFPPRFSGLQFPNYSSELNVNALELDDSALYLCASSSEPDRGETQYFGPGTRLLVL.

The V and J genes are TRBV5-6 and TRBJ2-3; TRBD2 aligns across 9 bases. This CDR3 has 13 residues. After removal of 8 bases from V and 4 bases from J, the junction contained 5 bases not matched to a gene. CDR1 is SGHDT, CDR2 YYEEEE, per germline. The CDR3 spells CASLAGAADTQYF. CDR3 nucleotides: TGTGCCAGTTTAGCGGGAGCCGCAGATACGCAGTATTTT.

Turning to this clone: A junction end diverges from the germline sequence, so it may reflect a read error. The genes are TRBV19 and TRBJ2-2, with 8 bases lining up with TRBD2. Germline V gene lookup returns CDR1 LNHDA and CDR2 SQIVND (reference sequence). The CDR3 loop spans 15 amino acids. CDR3 loop: CASRIGGGYTGELFF. As DNA, the CDR3 is TGTGCCAGTAGGATAGGCGGGGGGTACACCGGGGAGCTGTTTTTT.

This rearrangement joins TRBV11-2 to TRBJ2-5, with TRBD2 identical over 9 bases. Germline V lookup: CDR1 SGHAT, CDR2 FQNNGV. There are 17 residues in the CDR3. The junction had 8 bases not matched to a gene; V was cut back by 0 bases and J by 3 bases. This CDR3 is CASSLEVVIAGEETQYF. CDR3 in DNA: TGTGCCAGCAGCTTAGAAGTCGTGATAGCGGGAGAAGAGACCCAGTACTTC. The full variable domain, its missing parts supplied by reference TRBV11-2 and TRBJ2-5, is EAGVAQSPRYKIIEKRQSVAFWCNPISGHATLYWYQQILGQGPKLLIQFQNNGVVDDSQLPKDRFSAERLKGVDSTLKIQPAKLEDSAVYLCASSLEVVIAGEETQYFGPGTRLLVL.

This chain uses TRBV5-1 with TRBJ1-2, with 11 bases lining up with TRBD1. CDR3 length: 16 residues. The trim removed 0 bases at V and 3 bases at J, leaving 4 bases unmatched. Germline values: CDR1 SGHRS, CDR2 YFSETQ. Written as DNA, the CDR3 is TGCGCCAGCAGCTTGGCTTTGGGACAGGGGGACTATGGCTACACCTTC. Translated: CASSLALGQGDYGYTF. Full variable domain (rest looked up from reference TRBV5-1 and TRBJ1-2): KAGVTQTPRYLIKTRGQQVTLSCSPISGHRSVSWYQQTPGQGLQFLFEYFSETQRNKGNFPGRFSGRQFSNSRSEMNVSTLELGDSALYLCASSLALGQGDYGYTFGSGTRLTVV.

V usage is TRBV25-1 and J usage is TRBJ1-2; D is unclear. Germline assignment: CDR1 MGHDK and CDR2 SYGVNS. The ends were cut back, 4 bases at V and 4 bases at J, with 7 bases in the middle. The CDR3 is 12 amino acids. CDR3 bases: TGTGCCAGCAGTGCCGGCCCCTATGGCTACACCTTC. Protein product: CASSAGPYGYTF.

The chain links TRBV18 to TRBJ1-6; no reliable D call. The CDR3 totals 15 residues. CDR1 and CDR2 (germline): KGHSH, LQKENI. The V and J ends lost 3 bases and 7 bases respectively, with 13 bases between them. CDR3 loop: CASSPAELGNSPLHF. The CDR3 nucleotides read TGTGCCAGCTCACCCGCTGAGCTAGGAAATTCACCCCTCCACTTT.

The chain has TRBV30 and TRBJ1-1; D remains ambiguous. The CDR3 covers 12 residues. V shed 5 bases and J shed 1 base, with 8 bases lying between them. The germline V gene has CDR1 GTSNPN and CDR2 SVGIG (reference sequence). CDR3: CAWDVSNTEAFF. The CDR3 coding sequence is TGTGCCTGGGATGTTTCGAACACTGAAGCTTTCTTT.

This chain uses TRBV10-3 with TRBJ1-2; a weak D match, TRBD1 (6 bases). The V gene's germline CDR1 is ENHRY and CDR2 SYGVKD. The CDR3 is 14 residues long. With 6 bases removed from V and 3 bases from J, the gap between germline ends came to 14 bases. The CDR3 here is CAIRMPDRDYGYTF. CDR3 DNA sequence: TGTGCCATCAGAATGCCGGACAGAGACTATGGCTACACCTTC.